The 32 T cell receptor beta chains below come from one sample, sequenced in a study of cytomegalovirus exposure and HLA in healthy donors. Researchers ran the PCR with 60 Vbeta and 13 Jbeta primers. Measured with immunoSEQ multiplex PCR; TCRdb has only the in-frame clones, and not every one. Of fewer than 250,000 clones listed, almost 80% are singletons. The sequencing input was PBMCs. All receptors come from a male donor in good health and CMV-seronegative.

The chain has TRBV10-3 and TRBJ2-7; no definite D call. The CDR3 sequence is 15 residues long. Germline lookup yields CDR1 ENHRY and CDR2 SYGVKD. With 0 bases removed from V and 5 bases from J, the gap between germline ends came to 14 bases. This chain's CDR3 is CAISESEQIVDEQYF. CDR3 nucleotides: TGTGCCATCAGTGAGTCTGAACAGATAGTTGACGAGCAGTACTTC.

This rearrangement joins TRBV19 to TRBJ2-7; 7 bases are a match to TRBD1. Germline trimming cut 4 bases from V and 2 bases from J; bases unmatched to any gene: 14. CDR3 length: 17 amino acids. From germline, CDR1 is LNHDA and CDR2 SQIVND (reference sequence). Here the CDR3 reads CASSRRRQGEFPYEQYF. CDR3 sequence (DNA): TGTGCCAGTAGTAGGAGACGACAGGGTGAGTTTCCCTACGAGCAGTACTTC.

The table lists this clone with a few counts. The chain combines TRBV4-3 with TRBJ2-7; 9 bases map to TRBD2. This CDR3 spans 16 amino acids. J lost 1 base, V lost 0 bases, and 4 bases had no gene match. Germline V gives CDR1 LGHNA, CDR2 YSLEER. The CDR3 region has the DNA TGCGCCAGCAGCCAAGAGGCTAGCGGGGCTTCCTACGAGCAGTACTTC. It specifies CASSQEASGASYEQYF.

This clone has just a few counts. The chain employs TRBV28 and TRBJ1-2, with D possibly TRBD1 on 5 matching bases. CDR3 length: 14 residues. Germline values: CDR1 MDHEN, CDR2 SYDVKM. V was trimmed by 5 bases and J by 3 bases, leaving 13 bases between them. CDR3 sequence (DNA): TGTGCCAGCAGTGCCGTACAGGAGCACTATGGCTACACCTTC. It translates to CASSAVQEHYGYTF.

This chain joins TRBV9 and TRBJ1-2, with TRBD1 identical over 7 bases. This CDR3 region has 15 residues. Germline CDR1 SGDLS, CDR2 YYNGEE. The junction had 11 bases not matched to a gene; V was cut back by 3 bases and J by 6 bases. The CDR3 bases are TGTGCCAGCAGCGCCTTGACCGGGACAGCAAATGGCTACACCTTC. Amino acids: CASSALTGTANGYTF.

This rearrangement joins TRBV4-2 to TRBJ2-7; TRBD2 agrees at 8 bases. The CDR3 runs to 15 residues. Per germline, CDR1 LGHNA and CDR2 YNFKEQ. V dropped 4 bases and J dropped 2; count of bases not matched to a gene: 7. This chain's CDR3 is CASSPTGLGTYEQYF. The CDR3 DNA reads as TGTGCCAGCAGCCCAACGGGACTAGGGACCTACGAGCAGTACTTC.

This CDR3 reads CASSPQPGQGVNTF. CDR3 DNA: TGTGCCAGCAGCCCTCAACCGGGACAGGGTGTGAACACCTTC. The chain links TRBV9 to TRBJ1-2; 9 positions match TRBD1. The CDR3 has 14 residues. The trim removed 4 bases at V and 12 bases at J, leaving 13 bases unmatched. Germline V CDR1 and CDR2: SGDLS, YYNGEE.

The rearrangement links TRBV6-5 to TRBJ2-7; TRBD1 matches at 10 bases. V shed 6 bases and J 7 bases; nucleotides not matched to a gene: 12. The CDR3 covers 15 residues. Germline V CDR1 and CDR2: MNHEY, SVGAGI. The CDR3 sequence is CASRPDGTGAGEQYF. The CDR3 bases are TGTGCCAGCAGGCCCGACGGGACAGGGGCGGGGGAGCAGTACTTC.

The chain joins TRBV19 to TRBJ2-1; D gene unclear. Germline V lookup: CDR1 LNHDA, CDR2 SQIVND (reference sequence). Trimming removed 3 bases from V and 6 bases from J, with 12 bases in between. The CDR3 is made up of 14 amino acids. CDR3 nucleotide sequence: TGTGCCAGTAGTATTACAGCAAATAGCAATGAGCAGTTCTTC. Translation: CASSITANSNEQFF.

This clone has just a few counts. The rearrangement uses TRBV5-6 and TRBJ2-7, with 9 bases identical to TRBD1. The CDR3 extends over 15 amino acids. V was clipped by 3 bases and J by 6 bases; unmatched bases: 10. The V gene's germline CDR1 is SGHDT and CDR2 YYEEEE. This chain's CDR3 is CASSSLGQGPLEQYF. The CDR3 DNA reads as TGTGCCAGCAGCTCCCTGGGACAGGGTCCCCTCGAGCAGTACTTC. Together with reference TRBV5-6 and TRBJ2-7, the CDR3 gives the full variable domain: DAGVTQSPTHLIKTRGQQVTLRCSPKSGHDTVSWYQQALGQGPQFIFQYYEEEERQRGNFPDRFSGHQFPNYSSELNVNALLLGDSALYLCASSSLGQGPLEQYFGPGTRLTVT.

This sequence joins TRBV5-1 and TRBJ2-5, with D perhaps matching TRBD2 (6 bases). Looked up from germline, CDR1 is SGHRS and CDR2 is YFSETQ. The CDR3 has 14 residues. V lost 3 bases to trimming and J lost 3 bases, with 12 bases between them. The chain's CDR3 is CASSSATGEETQYF. CDR3 coding DNA: TGCGCCAGCAGCTCCGCCACGGGAGAAGAGACCCAGTACTTC.

The chain links TRBV29-1 to TRBJ1-5; D perhaps matches TRBD1 (5 bases). Trimming took off 5 bases at V and 10 bases at J, with 15 bases between the two ends. The CDR3 spans 12 residues. Germline values: CDR1 SQVTM, CDR2 ANQGSEA. CDR3 loop: CSVRVGGEPQHF. The CDR3 nucleotides read TGCAGCGTTCGGGTGGGAGGGGAACCCCAGCATTTT.

This clone was detected only once. The chain combines TRBV10-3 with TRBJ2-7; 12 nucleotides line up with TRBD2. Germline loops: CDR1 ENHRY, CDR2 SYGVKD. CDR3 size: 16 residues. The V segment lost 4 bases and the J segment 0 bases; nucleotides outside the gene matches: 4. CDR3 DNA: TGTGCCATCAGTGGGACGACTAGCGGGAGCTCCTACGAGCAGTACTTC. It yields the protein CAISGTTSGSSYEQYF.

The chain's CDR3 is CASSVVEQGATDTQYF. CDR3 DNA sequence: TGTGCCAGCAGCGTAGTAGAACAGGGGGCCACAGATACGCAGTATTTT. This sequence joins TRBV9 and TRBJ2-3, with TRBD1 identical over 9 bases. The germline V gene encodes CDR1 SGDLS and CDR2 YYNGEE. V shed 0 bases, J shed 2 bases, and the junction held 4 bases outside the gene matches. CDR3 size: 16 residues.

The chain has TRBV7-2 and TRBJ1-2, with 8 bases matching TRBD1. The CDR3 length is 14 residues. The trim removed 2 bases at V and 4 bases at J, leaving 3 bases unmatched. The germline CDR1 and CDR2 sequences are SGHTA and FQGNSA. Written as DNA, the CDR3 is TGTGCCAGCAGCTTACAGGGGGCAGGCTATGGCTACACCTTC. Translating gives CASSLQGAGYGYTF.

The chain joins TRBV7-9 to TRBJ1-2; D is perhaps TRBD1 (6 bases). Germline-derived CDR1 and CDR2 are SEHNR and FQNEAQ (reference sequence). CDR3 length: 18 residues. V lost 0 bases, J lost 8 bases, and 25 bases lay in between. This CDR3 reads CASSLAGRAHWDMGGYTF. In nucleotides, the CDR3 is TGTGCCAGCAGCTTAGCAGGACGAGCCCACTGGGACATGGGGGGCTACACCTTC.

The rearrangement joins TRBV6-5 to TRBJ2-7, with a possible D match to TRBD2 (5 bases). The CDR3 is 15 amino acids. V gave up 8 bases and J gave up 3 bases, with 20 bases separating them. The germline V gene encodes CDR1 MNHEY and CDR2 SVGAGI. CDR3 nucleotides: TGTGCCAGCTTTGGGGTGACGGGCCGGGACTACGAGCAGTACTTC. It specifies CASFGVTGRDYEQYF.

V usage is TRBV25-1 and J usage is TRBJ2-7; tentatively, D is TRBD2 (5 bases). Germline lookup yields CDR1 MGHDK and CDR2 SYGVNS. This CDR3 is 12 amino acids long. V was clipped by 5 bases and J by 7 bases, with 12 bases between them. CDR3 in DNA: TGTGCCAGCAGTTACGGTACGGGGGAGCAGTACTTC. Residues: CASSYGTGEQYF.

This sequence joins TRBV6-7 and TRBJ2-7, with TRBD1 matching over 11 bases. TRBV6-7 belongs to the ORF category, with a function that is uncertain. V was clipped by 8 bases and J by 5 bases; unmatched bases: 8. The CDR3 has 14 amino acids. The CDR3 sequence is CASRPDRGRHEQYF. The CDR3 nucleotides read TGTGCCAGCCGACCGGACAGGGGGCGTCACGAGCAGTACTTC.

The chain has TRBV9 and TRBJ1-2; tentatively, D is TRBD1 (6 bases). The V gene's germline CDR1 is SGDLS and CDR2 YYNGEE. Trimming cost V 4 bases and J 0 bases, with 16 bases left between them. The CDR3 has 16 amino acids. The CDR3: CASSPQSGQSNYGYTF. CDR3 nucleotide sequence: TGTGCCAGCAGCCCCCAGTCCGGACAGTCTAACTATGGCTACACCTTC. The entire variable domain, with the rest obtained from reference TRBV9 and TRBJ1-2, is as follows: DSGVTQTPKHLITATGQRVTLRCSPRSGDLSVYWYQQSLDQGLQFLIQYYNGEERAKGNILERFSAQQFPDLHSELNLSSLELGDSALYFCASSPQSGQSNYGYTFGSGTRLTVV.

The chain is built from TRBV6-6 and TRBJ1-4, with 8 bases that match TRBD1. The CDR3 runs to 15 residues. From germline, CDR1 is MNHNY and CDR2 SVGAGI (reference sequence). V was pared by 4 bases and J by 8 bases, with 9 bases of the junction left unmatched. The CDR3 coding sequence is TGTGCCAGCAGTTCTCCCGGACAGGGAAACGAAAAACTGTTTTTT. It is translated as CASSSPGQGNEKLFF.

The V gene is TRBV9, the J gene TRBJ2-7; tentatively, D is TRBD2 (6 bases). Germline V gene data show CDR1 as SGDLS and CDR2 as YYNGEE. Trimming left V 0 bases short and J 6 bases short, with 13 bases between. The CDR3 is 14 residues long. The CDR3 protein is CASSVDEGRREQYF. In DNA, the CDR3 is TGTGCCAGCAGCGTAGATGAGGGGAGGCGCGAGCAGTACTTC.

The chain carries TRBV5-1 and TRBJ1-2; 7 bases agree with TRBD1. Germline V gene sequence: CDR1 SGHRS, CDR2 YFSETQ. Unmatched junction bases numbered 3, after V lost 5 bases and J lost 2 bases. The CDR3 runs to 13 residues. The CDR3 bases are TGCGCCAGCAGTCGGGACAGCAACTATGGCTACACCTTC. It encodes CASSRDSNYGYTF.

The V call is TRBV5-1, the J call TRBJ2-3; 8 bases map to TRBD1. Germline V gene sequence: CDR1 SGHRS, CDR2 YFSETQ. V was pared by 4 bases and J by 0 bases, with 19 bases of the junction left unmatched. The CDR3 is 20 amino acids. The CDR3 coding sequence is TGCGCCAGCAGCCGAAGACAGGGGTTACCTCACGCTGAAAGCACAGATACGCAGTATTTT. Translating gives CASSRRQGLPHAESTDTQYF.

The chain links TRBV7-2 to TRBJ1-4; D gene unclear. V dropped 5 bases and J dropped 5 bases, with 12 bases sitting between them. Germline CDR1 reads SGHTA; CDR2 reads FQGNSA. This CDR3 region has 14 residues. The CDR3 coding sequence is TGTGCCAGCAGCCGGGTCCGGGAGAATGAAAAACTGTTTTTT. Translating gives CASSRVRENEKLFF.

The J gene is TRBJ2-4, the V gene TRBV30, with a tentative D call TRBD1 (6 bases). CDR3 length equals 11 residues. V lost 8 bases to trimming and J lost 10 bases, with 15 bases between them. From germline, CDR1 is GTSNPN and CDR2 SVGIG (reference sequence). The CDR3 reads CAGRTEPIQYF. The DNA for the CDR3 is TGTGCCGGACGGACAGAACCGATTCAGTACTTC.

The chain recombines TRBV11-1 with TRBJ1-1; TRBD1 aligns across 7 bases. Germline V gives CDR1 SGHAT, CDR2 FQDESV (reference sequence). The V and J ends lost 0 bases and 5 bases, in that order; junction bases with no gene match: 6. This CDR3 is built from 15 residues. The CDR3 bases are TGTGCCAGCAGCTTAGCGGGGGCAGGGGGAACTGAAGCTTTCTTT. Its translation: CASSLAGAGGTEAFF. Variable domain in full (rest from reference TRBV11-1 and TRBJ1-1): EAEVAQSPRYKITEKSQAVAFWCDPISGHATLYWYRQILGQGPELLVQFQDESVVDDSQLPKDRFSAERLKGVDSTLKIQPAELGDSAMYLCASSLAGAGGTEAFFGQGTRLTVV.

The count of this clone is one. The chain carries TRBV9 and TRBJ1-5; D is perhaps TRBD1 (5 bases). The CDR3 spans 14 residues. Between the trimmed V and J ends, which lost 4 bases and 0 bases, there was a span of 8 bases. CDR1 is SGDLS and CDR2 is YYNGEE in the germline V gene. The CDR3 here is CASSTTGSNQPQHF. The CDR3 nucleotides read TGTGCCAGCAGCACCACAGGTAGCAATCAGCCCCAGCATTTT.

V gene TRBV7-2 combines with J gene TRBJ2-1; TRBD1 is a possible D gene (6 bases). The CDR3 runs 17 residues. V shed 5 bases and J shed 2 bases, with 19 bases lying between them. In germline, CDR1 is SGHTA, CDR2 FQGNSA. The CDR3 region has the DNA TGTGCCAGCAGCCCTAGGGGAACGACAGGTCCCTACAATGAGCAGTTCTTC. It specifies CASSPRGTTGPYNEQFF.

This clone was counted a single time. The chain has TRBV9 and TRBJ2-1, with TRBD2 as a possible D gene (6 bases). Germline assignment: CDR1 SGDLS and CDR2 YYNGEE. The CDR3 is 16 amino acids. With 0 bases removed from V and 1 base from J, the gap between germline ends came to 11 bases. The CDR3 loop reads CASSVAAAGSYNEQFF. The CDR3 DNA is TGTGCCAGCAGCGTAGCGGCTGCGGGATCCTACAATGAGCAGTTCTTC.

The chain has TRBV11-2 and TRBJ1-1; tentative D call: TRBD1 (5 bases). The V and J ends lost 1 base and 2 bases respectively, with 8 bases between them. Looked up from germline, CDR1 is SGHAT and CDR2 is FQNNGV. The CDR3 is 14 residues long. The CDR3 here is CASSLGTRNTEAFF. The CDR3 nucleotides read TGTGCCAGCAGCTTAGGGACAAGAAACACTGAAGCTTTCTTT.

This clone came up a few times. The chain joins TRBV29-1 to TRBJ2-7; the match to TRBD1 covers 9 bases. The germline V gene encodes CDR1 SQVTM and CDR2 ANQGSEA. V shed 2 bases and J 7 bases; nucleotides not matched to a gene: 12. The CDR3 is 15 amino acids. In DNA, the CDR3 is TGCAGCGTTGAAATGAGGGACAGGGCATCTGGAGAGCAGTACTTC. This sequence encodes CSVEMRDRASGEQYF.